The 18 T cell receptor beta chains given below trace back to one sample, sequenced in a study of cytomegalovirus exposure and HLA in healthy donors. Amplification used 60 Vbeta primers and 13 Jbeta primers. Clones were read by immunoSEQ multiplex PCR, and TCRdb kept only the in-frame ones, dropping some. The table has 150,000 to 180,000 clones, approximately 86% seen once. Material: PBMCs. The receptors stem from a woman aged 45-59 years in good health and CMV-seropositive.

This clone showed up just a few times. This chain uses TRBV29-1 with TRBJ2-2; D possibly corresponds to TRBD2 (6 bases). The CDR3 spans 12 residues. In germline, CDR1 is SQVTM, CDR2 ANQGSEA. V lost 1 base and J lost 8, with 8 bases in between. CDR3 protein: CSVEGDSGELFF. CDR3 sequence (DNA): TGCAGCGTTGAAGGGGACTCGGGGGAGCTGTTTTTT.

The chain uses TRBV6-6 and TRBJ1-3; D not certain. The CDR3 is made up of 15 amino acids. CDR1 is MNHNY and CDR2 is SVGAGI in the germline V gene (reference sequence). With 6 bases removed from V and 2 bases from J, the gap between germline ends came to 14 bases. In DNA form, the CDR3 reads TGTGCCAGCAGCCTCGACCTGCGGCCTGGAAACACCATATATTTT. It encodes CASSLDLRPGNTIYF.

V is TRBV7-9 and J is TRBJ2-1; D possibly corresponds to TRBD2 (6 bases). The CDR3 covers 15 residues. Trimming left V 4 bases short and J 3 bases short, with 13 bases between. The germline CDR1 and CDR2 sequences are SEHNR and FQNEAQ (reference sequence). The CDR3: CASSSLMEGYNEQFF. The CDR3 coding sequence is TGTGCCAGCAGCTCCCTCATGGAGGGCTACAATGAGCAGTTCTTC. Combining the CDR3 with reference TRBV7-9 and TRBJ2-1 gives the whole variable domain DTGVSQNPRHKITKRGQNVTFRCDPISEHNRLYWYRQTLGQGPEFLTYFQNEAQLEKSRLLSDRFSAERPKGSFSTLEIQRTEQGDSAMYLCASSSLMEGYNEQFFGPGTRLTVL.

This sequence joins TRBV6-5 and TRBJ2-1; 14 positions match TRBD2. CDR3 length: 13 residues. The germline V gene encodes CDR1 MNHEY and CDR2 SVGAGI. J was trimmed by 13 bases and V by 5 bases; bases with no gene match: 4. The CDR3 sequence: CASSDGLAGGQFF. CDR3 DNA: TGTGCCAGCAGTGACGGACTAGCGGGGGGTCAGTTCTTC.

The V call is TRBV5-1, the J call TRBJ2-3; 9 nucleotides agree with TRBD2. The V and J ends lost 1 base and 3 bases, in that order; junction bases with no gene match: 6. Germline V lookup: CDR1 SGHRS, CDR2 YFSETQ. CDR3 length: 16 amino acids. CDR3 protein: CASSLPSGVGTDTQYF. The CDR3 bases are TGCGCCAGCAGCTTGCCTAGCGGGGTAGGGACAGATACGCAGTATTTT.

Of note for this clone: The junction does not match germline at one end; this may be a read error. The chain has TRBV7-9 and TRBJ2-7, with 13 bases identical to TRBD2. The germline gives CDR1 SEHNR, CDR2 FQNEAQ (reference sequence). The CDR3 loop spans 15 amino acids. CDR3 protein: CSSSYTSGGAGEQYF. The CDR3 coding sequence is TGTTCCAGCAGCTATACTAGCGGGGGGGCCGGAGAGCAGTACTTC. Looking up the rest from reference TRBV7-9 and TRBJ2-7 gives the full variable domain: DTGVSQNPRHKITKRGQNVTFRCDPISEHNRLYWYRQTLGQGPEFLTYFQNEAQLEKSRLLSDRFSAERPKGSFSTLEIQRTEQGDSAMYLCSSSYTSGGAGEQYFGPGTRLTVT.

The chain employs TRBV6-4 and TRBJ2-2; tentatively, D is TRBD1 (5 bases). V lost 4 bases and J lost 1, with 16 bases in between. The length of the CDR3 is 17 residues. Germline CDR1 is MRHNA and CDR2 is SNTAGT. CDR3 amino acids: CASSGHRCHWNTGELFF. CDR3 nucleotides: TGTGCCAGCAGTGGCCACAGGTGCCATTGGAACACCGGGGAGCTGTTTTTT.

The V gene is TRBV11-2, the J gene TRBJ2-1; D gene ambiguous. CDR1 SGHAT and CDR2 FQNNGV come from the germline V gene. Between the trimmed V and J ends, which lost 5 bases and 4 bases, there was a span of 9 bases. The CDR3 contains 13 residues. CDR3 coding DNA: TGTGCCAGCAGCCCAGACTCTTACAATGAGCAGTTCTTC. This translates into CASSPDSYNEQFF.

This clone was counted a few times. The rearrangement links TRBV7-2 to TRBJ2-2; 8 nucleotides align to TRBD1. The germline V gene has CDR1 SGHTA and CDR2 FQGNSA. CDR3 size: 16 residues. V shed 5 bases and J 4 bases; nucleotides not matched to a gene: 9. CDR3 nucleotide sequence: TGTGCCAGCAGCCCGTTCAGGGGGCTGGGCACCGGGGAGCTGTTTTTT. Translated, it gives CASSPFRGLGTGELFF.

The chain is built from TRBV29-1 and TRBJ2-1; perhaps TRBD1 as D (5 bases). The length of the CDR3 is 13 residues. Per the germline V gene, CDR1 is SQVTM and CDR2 is ANQGSEA. The V gene lost 4 bases and the J gene lost 1 base, with 8 bases spanning the gap. CDR3 region: CSVGDSSYNEQFF. Here the CDR3 DNA reads TGCAGCGTTGGTGACAGTTCCTACAATGAGCAGTTCTTC.

This rearrangement joins TRBV25-1 to TRBJ2-5; 7 bases align to TRBD1. TRBJ2-7 explains the end of the DNA better; the J call may be wrong. Germline loops: CDR1 MGHDK, CDR2 SYGVNS. The CDR3 sequence is 16 residues long. Here the CDR3 DNA reads TGTGCCAGCAGTGAATCCCGGGGACAGAGGACCTACGAGCAGTACTTC. It encodes CASSESRGQRTYEQYF.

The chain uses TRBV5-6 and TRBJ1-6, with a tentative D call TRBD1 (5 bases). From germline, CDR1 is SGHDT and CDR2 YYEEEE. The CDR3 contains 17 residues. Trimming left V 3 bases short and J 4 bases short, with 17 bases between. The chain's CDR3 is CASSYIKGAAYNSPLHF. CDR3 in DNA: TGTGCCAGCAGCTACATTAAAGGGGCCGCATATAATTCACCCCTCCACTTT.

The V gene is TRBV9, the J gene TRBJ1-2, with TRBD1 matching over 9 bases. The J segment lost 2 bases and the V segment lost 4 bases, leaving 6 bases of the junction unmatched. CDR1 and CDR2 (germline): SGDLS, YYNGEE. CDR3 length: 15 amino acids. DNA of the CDR3: TGTGCCAGCAGCTCATACAGGGGGCGAAACTATGGCTACACCTTC. Translating it yields CASSSYRGRNYGYTF.

This clone was seen once. This chain uses TRBV11-3 with TRBJ2-1; 8 bases map to TRBD1. Per the germline V gene, CDR1 is SGHNT and CDR2 is YENEEA. The J segment lost 4 bases and the V segment lost 1 base, leaving 6 bases of the junction unmatched. The CDR3 is made up of 16 amino acids. The CDR3 coding sequence is TGTGCCAGCAGCTTAGGACAGGGGACGGGATACAATGAGCAGTTCTTC. Translated: CASSLGQGTGYNEQFF.

This clone was seen a few times. The chain uses TRBV15 and TRBJ1-4; TRBD1 matches 8 bases. The J segment lost 3 bases and the V segment lost 4 bases, leaving 4 bases of the junction unmatched. There are 15 residues in the CDR3. In germline, CDR1 is LNHNV, CDR2 YYDKDF (reference sequence). The CDR3, as DNA: TGTGCCACCAGCACACAGGGGGGGGCTAATGAAAAACTGTTTTTT. It is translated as CATSTQGGANEKLFF.

The J gene is TRBJ2-1, the V gene TRBV7-3; 8 bases match TRBD2. This CDR3 comprises 16 residues. The germline gives CDR1 SGHTA, CDR2 FQGTGA. The V segment lost 5 bases and the J segment 4 bases; nucleotides outside the gene matches: 10. CDR3 coding DNA: TGTGCCAGCAGCGTCCGGGGGGGCCGACCTTACAATGAGCAGTTCTTC. It translates to CASSVRGGRPYNEQFF. Together with reference TRBV7-3 and TRBJ2-1, the CDR3 gives the full variable domain: GAGVSQTPSNKVTEKGKYVELRCDPISGHTALYWYRQSLGQGPEFLIYFQGTGAADDSGLPNDRFFAVRPEGSVSTLKIQRTERGDSAVYLCASSVRGGRPYNEQFFGPGTRLTVL.

The chain carries TRBV6-5 and TRBJ1-2; 8 bases agree with TRBD1. Per germline, CDR1 MNHEY and CDR2 SVGAGI. The V gene end was trimmed by 5 bases and the J gene end by 4 bases; junction bases not matched to a gene: 9. This CDR3 is built from 15 residues. The CDR3: CASSGQGGGSYGYTF. CDR3 sequence (DNA): TGTGCCAGCAGTGGACAGGGAGGAGGTAGCTATGGCTACACCTTC.

This chain uses TRBV6-5 with TRBJ1-5; a possible D gene is TRBD1 (5 bases). Germline V CDR1 and CDR2: MNHEY, SVGAGI. The CDR3 has 14 amino acids. Trimming stripped 6 bases from V and 0 bases from J, with 9 bases between. CDR3 bases: TGTGCCAGCAGGGGGACTGGTAGCAATCAGCCCCAGCATTTT. Protein: CASRGTGSNQPQHF.